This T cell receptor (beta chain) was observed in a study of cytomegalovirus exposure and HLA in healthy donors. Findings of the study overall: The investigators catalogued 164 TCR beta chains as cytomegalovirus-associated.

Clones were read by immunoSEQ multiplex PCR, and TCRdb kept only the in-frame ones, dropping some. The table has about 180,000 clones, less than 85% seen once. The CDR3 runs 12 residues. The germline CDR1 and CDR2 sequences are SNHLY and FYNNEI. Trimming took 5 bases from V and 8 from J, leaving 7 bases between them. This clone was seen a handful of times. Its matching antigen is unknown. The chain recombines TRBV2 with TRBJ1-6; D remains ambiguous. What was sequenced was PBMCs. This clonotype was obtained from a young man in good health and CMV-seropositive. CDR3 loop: CASSRGYSPLHF. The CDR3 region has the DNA TGTGCCAGCAGTCGCGGGTATTCACCCCTCCACTTT.